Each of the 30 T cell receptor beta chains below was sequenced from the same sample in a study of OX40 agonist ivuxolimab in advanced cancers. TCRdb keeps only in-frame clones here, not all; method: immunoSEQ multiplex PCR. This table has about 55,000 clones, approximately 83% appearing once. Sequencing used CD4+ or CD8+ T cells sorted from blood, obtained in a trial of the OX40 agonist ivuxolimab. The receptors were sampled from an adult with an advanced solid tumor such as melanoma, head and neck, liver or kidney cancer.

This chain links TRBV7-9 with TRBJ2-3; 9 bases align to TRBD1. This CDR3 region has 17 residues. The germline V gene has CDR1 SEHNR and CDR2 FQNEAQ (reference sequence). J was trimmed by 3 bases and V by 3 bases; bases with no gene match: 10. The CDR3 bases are TGTGCCAGCAGCTTCCCCGCCGGGACAGGGATAACAGATACGCAGTATTTT. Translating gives CASSFPAGTGITDTQYF.

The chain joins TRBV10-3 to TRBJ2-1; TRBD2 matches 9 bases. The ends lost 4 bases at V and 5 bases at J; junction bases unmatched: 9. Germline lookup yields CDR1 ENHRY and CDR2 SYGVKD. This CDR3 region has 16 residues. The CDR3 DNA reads TGTGCCATCAGTGGACTAGCGGAAACCGAAAACAATGAGCAGTTCTTC. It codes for CAISGLAETENNEQFF.

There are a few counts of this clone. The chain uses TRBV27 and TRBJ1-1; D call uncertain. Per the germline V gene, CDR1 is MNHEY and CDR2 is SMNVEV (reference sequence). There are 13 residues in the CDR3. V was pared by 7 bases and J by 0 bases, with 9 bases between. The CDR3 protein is CASKFVVNTEAFF. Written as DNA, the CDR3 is TGTGCCAGCAAGTTCGTGGTGAACACTGAAGCTTTCTTT.

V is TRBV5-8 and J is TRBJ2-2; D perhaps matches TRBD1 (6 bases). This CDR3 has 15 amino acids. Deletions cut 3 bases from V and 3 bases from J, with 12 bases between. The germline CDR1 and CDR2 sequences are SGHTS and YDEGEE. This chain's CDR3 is CASSWTVLHTGELFF. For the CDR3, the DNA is TGTGCCAGCAGCTGGACAGTACTCCACACCGGGGAGCTGTTTTTT. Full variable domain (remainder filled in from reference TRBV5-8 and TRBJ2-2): EAGVTQSPTHLIKTRGQQATLRCSPISGHTSVYWYQQALGLGLQFLLWYDEGEERNRGNFPPRFSGRQFPNYSSELNVNALELEDSALYLCASSWTVLHTGELFFGEGSRLTVL.

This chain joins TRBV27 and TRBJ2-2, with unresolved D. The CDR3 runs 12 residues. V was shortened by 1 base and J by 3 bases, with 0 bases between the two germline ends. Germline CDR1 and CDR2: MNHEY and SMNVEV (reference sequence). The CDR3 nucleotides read TGTGCCAGCAGTTTATACACCGGGGAGCTGTTTTTT. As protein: CASSLYTGELFF.

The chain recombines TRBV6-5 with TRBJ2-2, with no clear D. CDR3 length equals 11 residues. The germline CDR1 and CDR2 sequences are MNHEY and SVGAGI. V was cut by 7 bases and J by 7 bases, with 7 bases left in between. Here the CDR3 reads CASTRGGELFF. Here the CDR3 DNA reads TGTGCCAGCACCCGTGGCGGGGAGCTGTTTTTT.

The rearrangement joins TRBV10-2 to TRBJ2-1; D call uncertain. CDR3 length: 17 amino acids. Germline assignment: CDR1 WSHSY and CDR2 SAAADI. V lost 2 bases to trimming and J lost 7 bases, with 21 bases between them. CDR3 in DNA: TGCGCCAGCAGTGAGCCATCCCTACCGACCAAAGGGAATGAGCAGTTCTTC. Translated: CASSEPSLPTKGNEQFF.

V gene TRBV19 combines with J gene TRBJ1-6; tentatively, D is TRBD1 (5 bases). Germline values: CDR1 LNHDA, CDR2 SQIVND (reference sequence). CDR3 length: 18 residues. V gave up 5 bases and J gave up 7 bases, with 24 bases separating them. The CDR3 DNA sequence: TGTGCCAGTAGTTCCTTAGGCATATTGACAGCGGCAAATTCACCCCTCCACTTT. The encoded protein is CASSSLGILTAANSPLHF.

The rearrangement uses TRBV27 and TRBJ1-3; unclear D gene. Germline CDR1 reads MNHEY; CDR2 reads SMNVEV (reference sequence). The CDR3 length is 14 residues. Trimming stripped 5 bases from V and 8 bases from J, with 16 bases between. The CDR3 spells CASSPTAPWDTIYF. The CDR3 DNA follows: TGTGCCAGCAGTCCCACGGCCCCCTGGGACACCATATATTTT.

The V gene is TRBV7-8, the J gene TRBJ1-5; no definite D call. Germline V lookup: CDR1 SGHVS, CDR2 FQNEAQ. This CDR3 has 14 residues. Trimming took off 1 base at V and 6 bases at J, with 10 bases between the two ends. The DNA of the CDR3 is TGTGCCAGCAGCTTAGAAATTCGGGGTCAGCCCCAGCATTTT. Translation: CASSLEIRGQPQHF.

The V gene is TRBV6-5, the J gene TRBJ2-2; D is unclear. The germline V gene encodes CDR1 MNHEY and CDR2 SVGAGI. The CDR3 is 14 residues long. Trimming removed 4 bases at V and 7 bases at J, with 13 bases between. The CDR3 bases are TGTGCCAGCAGTTCTGGGCTGGGCTTCGGGGAGCTGTTTTTT. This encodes CASSSGLGFGELFF.

In DNA, the CDR3 is TGTGCCAGCAGCGTAGGGCAGAGCCCCCAAGAGACCCAGTACTTC. Translated: CASSVGQSPQETQYF. The gene calls are TRBV9 and TRBJ2-5, with no clear D. CDR1 and CDR2 (germline): SGDLS, YYNGEE. V was cut by 0 bases and J by 1 base, with 10 bases left in between. The CDR3 sequence is 15 residues long.

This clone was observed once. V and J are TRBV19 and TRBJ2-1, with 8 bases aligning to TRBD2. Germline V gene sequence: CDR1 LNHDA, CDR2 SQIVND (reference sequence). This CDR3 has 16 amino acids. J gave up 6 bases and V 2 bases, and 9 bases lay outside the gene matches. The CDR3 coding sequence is TGTGCCAGTAGTATACCGGGACTAGTGGGGAGCAATGAGCAGTTCTTC. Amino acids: CASSIPGLVGSNEQFF.

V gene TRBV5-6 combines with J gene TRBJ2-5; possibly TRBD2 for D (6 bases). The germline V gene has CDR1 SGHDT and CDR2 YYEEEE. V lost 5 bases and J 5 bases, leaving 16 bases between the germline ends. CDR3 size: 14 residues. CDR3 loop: CASSSWEVWETQYF. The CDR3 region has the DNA TGTGCCAGCAGTTCCTGGGAGGTTTGGGAGACCCAGTACTTC.

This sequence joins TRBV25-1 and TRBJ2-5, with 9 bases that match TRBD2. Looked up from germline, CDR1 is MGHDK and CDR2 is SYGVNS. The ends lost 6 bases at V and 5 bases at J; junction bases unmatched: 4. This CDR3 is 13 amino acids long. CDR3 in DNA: TGTGCCAGCAGCGGCGGGGGGGCGGAGACCCAGTACTTC. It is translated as CASSGGGAETQYF.

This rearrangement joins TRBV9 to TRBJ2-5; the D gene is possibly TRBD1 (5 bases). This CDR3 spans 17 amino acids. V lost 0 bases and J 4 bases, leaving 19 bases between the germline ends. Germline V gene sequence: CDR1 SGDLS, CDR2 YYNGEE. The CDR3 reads CASSVEGKQGRRETQYF. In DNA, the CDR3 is TGTGCCAGCAGCGTAGAAGGGAAGCAGGGAAGGAGAGAGACCCAGTACTTC. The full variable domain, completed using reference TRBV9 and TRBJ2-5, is DSGVTQTPKHLITATGQRVTLRCSPRSGDLSVYWYQQSLDQGLQFLIQYYNGEERAKGNILERFSAQQFPDLHSELNLSSLELGDSALYFCASSVEGKQGRRETQYFGPGTRLLVL.

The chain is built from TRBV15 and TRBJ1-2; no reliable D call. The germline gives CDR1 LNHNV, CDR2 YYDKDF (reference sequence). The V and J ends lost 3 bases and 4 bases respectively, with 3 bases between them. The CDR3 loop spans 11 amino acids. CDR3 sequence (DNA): TGTGCCACCAGCAGTTCCTATGGCTACACCTTC. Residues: CATSSSYGYTF.

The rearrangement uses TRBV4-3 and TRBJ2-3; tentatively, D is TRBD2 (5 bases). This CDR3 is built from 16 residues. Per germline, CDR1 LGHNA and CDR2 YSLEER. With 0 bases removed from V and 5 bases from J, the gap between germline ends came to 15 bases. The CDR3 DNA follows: TGCGCCAGCAGCCAAGATTGGCGGGTAGCTGGAGATACGCAGTATTTT. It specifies CASSQDWRVAGDTQYF.

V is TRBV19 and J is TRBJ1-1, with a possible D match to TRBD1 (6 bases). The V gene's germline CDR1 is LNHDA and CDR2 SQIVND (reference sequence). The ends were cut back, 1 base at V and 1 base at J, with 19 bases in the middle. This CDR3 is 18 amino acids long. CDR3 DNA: TGTGCCAGTAGTATAGTCCAGGGGCGCGGGAGGCCGAACACTGAAGCTTTCTTT. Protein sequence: CASSIVQGRGRPNTEAFF.

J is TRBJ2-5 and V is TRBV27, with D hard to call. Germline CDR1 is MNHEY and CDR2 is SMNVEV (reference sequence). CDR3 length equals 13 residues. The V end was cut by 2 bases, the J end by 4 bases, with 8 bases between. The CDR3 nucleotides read TGTGCCAGCAGTTTAGGTCCTATAGAGACCCAGTACTTC. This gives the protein CASSLGPIETQYF.

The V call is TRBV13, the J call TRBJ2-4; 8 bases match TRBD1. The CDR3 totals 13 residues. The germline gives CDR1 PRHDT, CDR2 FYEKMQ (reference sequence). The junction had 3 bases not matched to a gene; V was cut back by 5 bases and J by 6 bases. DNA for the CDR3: TGTGCCAGCAGCCTCGGACAGGGAAACATTCAGTACTTC. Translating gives CASSLGQGNIQYF.

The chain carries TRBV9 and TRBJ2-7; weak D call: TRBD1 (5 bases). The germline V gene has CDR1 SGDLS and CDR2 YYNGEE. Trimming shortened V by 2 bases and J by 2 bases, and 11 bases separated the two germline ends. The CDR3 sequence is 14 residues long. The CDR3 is CASSVRQGPYEQYF. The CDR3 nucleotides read TGTGCCAGCAGCGTTAGGCAGGGCCCCTACGAGCAGTACTTC. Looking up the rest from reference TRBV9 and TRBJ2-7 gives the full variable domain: DSGVTQTPKHLITATGQRVTLRCSPRSGDLSVYWYQQSLDQGLQFLIQYYNGEERAKGNILERFSAQQFPDLHSELNLSSLELGDSALYFCASSVRQGPYEQYFGPGTRLTVT.

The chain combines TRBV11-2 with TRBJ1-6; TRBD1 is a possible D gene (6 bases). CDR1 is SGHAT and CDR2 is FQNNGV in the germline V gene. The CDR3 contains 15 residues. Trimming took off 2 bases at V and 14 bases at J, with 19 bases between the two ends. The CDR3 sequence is CASSLSGQGLPSLHF. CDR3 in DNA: TGTGCCAGCAGCTTATCGGGGCAGGGGTTGCCCTCCCTCCACTTT.

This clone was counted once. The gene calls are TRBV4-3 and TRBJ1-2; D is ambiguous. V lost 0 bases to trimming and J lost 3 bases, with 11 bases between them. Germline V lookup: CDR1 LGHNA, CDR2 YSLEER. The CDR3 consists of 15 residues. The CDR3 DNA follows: TGCGCCAGCAGCCAAGATCTTGAGGACCACTATGGCTACACCTTC. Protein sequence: CASSQDLEDHYGYTF.

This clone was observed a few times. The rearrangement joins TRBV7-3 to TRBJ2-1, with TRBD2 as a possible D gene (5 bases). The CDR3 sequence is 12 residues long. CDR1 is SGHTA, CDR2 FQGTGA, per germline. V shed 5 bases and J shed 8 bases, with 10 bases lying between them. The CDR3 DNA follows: TGTGCCAGCAGCCTAGGCGGGTATGAGCAGTTCTTC. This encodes CASSLGGYEQFF. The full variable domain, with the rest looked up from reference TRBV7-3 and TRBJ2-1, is GAGVSQTPSNKVTEKGKYVELRCDPISGHTALYWYRQSLGQGPEFLIYFQGTGAADDSGLPNDRFFAVRPEGSVSTLKIQRTERGDSAVYLCASSLGGYEQFFGPGTRLTVL.

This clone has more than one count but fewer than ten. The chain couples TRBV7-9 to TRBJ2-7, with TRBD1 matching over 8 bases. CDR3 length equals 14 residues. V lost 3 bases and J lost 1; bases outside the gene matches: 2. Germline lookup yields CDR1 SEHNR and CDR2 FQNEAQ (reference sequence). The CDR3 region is CASSLTGVSYEQYF. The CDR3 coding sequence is TGTGCCAGCAGCTTGACAGGGGTATCCTACGAGCAGTACTTC.

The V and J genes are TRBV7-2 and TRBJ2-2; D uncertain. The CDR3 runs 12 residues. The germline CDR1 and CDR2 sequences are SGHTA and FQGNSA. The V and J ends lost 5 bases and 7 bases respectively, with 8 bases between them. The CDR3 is CASSPGVGELFF. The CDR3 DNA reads TGTGCCAGCAGCCCTGGGGTCGGGGAGCTGTTTTTT.

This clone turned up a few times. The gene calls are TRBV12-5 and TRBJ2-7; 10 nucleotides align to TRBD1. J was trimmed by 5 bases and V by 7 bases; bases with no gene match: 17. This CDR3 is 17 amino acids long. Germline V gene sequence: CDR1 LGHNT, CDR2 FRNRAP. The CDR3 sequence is CASAGTAGQGISDEQYF. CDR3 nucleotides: TGTGCTAGTGCCGGTACGGCGGGACAGGGGATCAGCGACGAGCAGTACTTC.

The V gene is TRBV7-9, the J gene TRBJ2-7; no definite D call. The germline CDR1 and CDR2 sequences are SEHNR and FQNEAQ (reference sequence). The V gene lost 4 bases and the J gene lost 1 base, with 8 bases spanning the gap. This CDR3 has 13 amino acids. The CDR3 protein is CASSSDGSYEQYF. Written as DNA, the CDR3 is TGTGCCAGCAGCTCCGACGGGTCCTACGAGCAGTACTTC. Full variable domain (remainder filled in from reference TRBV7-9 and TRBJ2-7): DTGVSQNPRHKITKRGQNVTFRCDPISEHNRLYWYRQTLGQGPEFLTYFQNEAQLEKSRLLSDRFSAERPKGSFSTLEIQRTEQGDSAMYLCASSSDGSYEQYFGPGTRLTVT.

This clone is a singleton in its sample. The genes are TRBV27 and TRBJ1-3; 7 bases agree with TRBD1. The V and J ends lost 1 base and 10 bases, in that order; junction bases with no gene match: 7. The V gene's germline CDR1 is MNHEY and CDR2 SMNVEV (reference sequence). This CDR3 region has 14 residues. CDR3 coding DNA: TGTGCCAGCAGTTTATTACCCGACAGGGAAACCATATATTTT. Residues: CASSLLPDRETIYF.